The present T cell receptor (beta chain) was sequenced within a study of technical replicates of blood from several donors. This clone occurred a few times. Using immunoSEQ multiplex PCR, the repertoire was profiled, and TCRdb retains in-frame clones only, with some absent. The sample includes 60,000 or so clones, 87% of them seen just once. The CDR3 extends over 14 amino acids. Looked up from germline, CDR1 is LGHNT and CDR2 is FRNRAP. V was pared by 6 bases and J by 7 bases, with 8 bases of the junction left unmatched. This receptor was taken from a human donor in good health. Some clones in this sample may be carry-over from other donors' samples. Sequencing was performed on PBMCs. V usage is TRBV12-5 and J usage is TRBJ1-2; 10 bases line up with TRBD1. The CDR3 loop reads CASGLDRGQAGYTF. The CDR3 DNA follows: TGTGCTAGTGGCCTAGACAGGGGGCAAGCTGGCTACACCTTC.